Presented here are 5 T cell receptor beta chains from one specimen sequenced in a study of cytomegalovirus exposure and HLA in healthy donors. PCR used 60 Vbeta primers and 13 Jbeta primers. This table comes from immunoSEQ multiplex PCR, and its TCRdb copy is limited to in-frame clones, with some not included. The sample lists about 160,000 clones; 70% to 80% were seen once. The sample consisted of PBMCs. These receptors all come from a man aged 18 to 35 in good health and CMV-seropositive.

The chain carries TRBV2 and TRBJ2-5; unclear D gene. CDR1 SNHLY and CDR2 FYNNEI come from the germline V gene. Trimming left V 4 bases short and J 3 bases short, with 3 bases between. The CDR3 runs 11 residues. The CDR3 DNA reads TGTGCCAGCAGTGTAAAAGAGACCCAGTACTTC. Encoded protein: CASSVKETQYF.

The CDR3: CASSTPRGVSEKLFF. In nucleotides, the CDR3 is TGTGCCAGCAGCACCCCCCGGGGGGTGAGTGAAAAACTGTTTTTT. V gene TRBV11-2 combines with J gene TRBJ1-4; tentatively, D is TRBD1 (5 bases). CDR3 length equals 15 residues. CDR1 and CDR2 from the germline V gene are SGHAT and FQNNGV. V was clipped by 5 bases and J by 7 bases, with 17 bases between them. The full variable domain, in which reference TRBV11-2 and TRBJ1-4 provide the parts outside the CDR3, is EAGVAQSPRYKIIEKRQSVAFWCNPISGHATLYWYQQILGQGPKLLIQFQNNGVVDDSQLPKDRFSAERLKGVDSTLKIQPAKLEDSAVYLCASSTPRGVSEKLFFGSGTQLSVL.

This clone was seen a single time. The rearrangement uses TRBV2 and TRBJ2-5; 10 bases are a match to TRBD1. Germline CDR1 SNHLY, CDR2 FYNNEI. The CDR3 has 19 residues. Trimming at V came to 4 bases and at J to 3 bases, leaving 17 bases not matched to a gene. The CDR3 spells CASSALRQGALIVEETQYF. CDR3 bases: TGTGCCAGCAGTGCCCTCCGACAGGGGGCGCTTATCGTAGAAGAGACCCAGTACTTC.

For the CDR3, the DNA is TGTGCCAGCAGCTTAAGTCAGGGAAACACCGGGGAGCTGTTTTTT. Residues: CASSLSQGNTGELFF. J is TRBJ2-2 and V is TRBV7-2, with a weak D call TRBD1 (5 bases). Between the trimmed V and J ends, which lost 2 bases and 2 bases, there was a span of 9 bases. CDR3 size: 15 residues. Germline values: CDR1 SGHTA, CDR2 FQGNSA.

J is TRBJ2-7 and V is TRBV29-1; 9 nucleotides match TRBD1. Germline CDR1 SQVTM, CDR2 ANQGSEA. This CDR3 comprises 14 residues. Unmatched junction bases numbered 4, after V lost 4 bases and J lost 0 bases. The CDR3 loop reads CSVARDRDSYEQYF. CDR3 nucleotide sequence: TGCAGCGTTGCGAGGGACAGGGACTCCTACGAGCAGTACTTC.